The next 14 T cell receptor beta chains were all read from a single sample in a study of blood T cells in healthy people across ages. A second about 6 to 11 cycle PCR used barcoded and J-beta primers. TCRdb passed the 5' RACE reads through MiXCR, listing each CDR3 protein once. The repertoire consists of fewer than 2,000,000 distinct CDR3 sequences, with about two fifths occurring once and the leading ten covering more than 20%. Material for sequencing was blood. These receptors all come from a human donor in good health.

This chain links TRBV12-3 or TRBV12-4 with TRBJ2-7; D remains ambiguous. CDR3 size: 14 residues. Trimming took off 6 bases at V and 0 bases at J, with 12 bases between the two ends. CDR3 nucleotides: TGTGCCAGCAGACCGGGCATTTCCTCCTACGAGCAGTACTTC. It translates to CASRPGISSYEQYF.

The chain recombines TRBV6-6 with TRBJ2-7, with D perhaps TRBD2 (6 bases). Germline values: CDR1 MNHNY, CDR2 SVGAGI (reference sequence). The V end lost 5 bases, the J end lost 0 bases, and 14 bases lay between the germline ends. The CDR3 consists of 15 residues. As DNA, the CDR3 is TGTGCCAGCAGTGCACAGCGGGCATCCTCCTACGAGCAGTACTTC. This codes for CASSAQRASSYEQYF.

The chain recombines TRBV9 with TRBJ1-6; TRBD1 is a possible D gene (6 bases). Trimming removed 3 bases from V and 10 bases from J, with 17 bases in between. Germline V gives CDR1 SGDLS, CDR2 YYNGEE. This CDR3 spans 15 amino acids. CDR3 loop: CASSASTGTGSPLHF. CDR3 bases: TGTGCCAGCAGCGCCTCGACAGGTACGGGGTCACCCCTCCACTTT. Full variable domain (rest looked up from reference TRBV9 and TRBJ1-6): DSGVTQTPKHLITATGQRVTLRCSPRSGDLSVYWYQQSLDQGLQFLIQYYNGEERAKGNILERFSAQQFPDLHSELNLSSLELGDSALYFCASSASTGTGSPLHFGNGTRLTVT.

Only a few counts were recorded for this clonotype. The chain carries TRBV10-3 and TRBJ2-1; D gene unclear. Trimming took 3 bases from V and 10 from J, leaving 16 bases between them. This CDR3 comprises 14 residues. The germline CDR1 and CDR2 sequences are ENHRY and SYGVKD. CDR3 sequence reads: CAISEQVGENEQFF. As DNA, the CDR3 is TGTGCCATCAGTGAACAAGTTGGGGAAAACGAGCAGTTCTTC.

V is TRBV6-5 and J is TRBJ2-7, with TRBD1 matching over 10 bases. Trimming removed 3 bases from V and 4 bases from J; junction bases left unmatched: 6. There are 15 residues in the CDR3. In germline, CDR1 is MNHEY, CDR2 SVGAGI. The CDR3: CASSYPGTGVYEQYF. CDR3 nucleotide sequence: TGTGCCAGCAGTTATCCCGGGACAGGGGTGTACGAGCAGTACTTC.

This sequence joins TRBV20-1 and TRBJ2-1; TRBD2 agrees at 7 bases. The CDR3 is 13 amino acids. The V gene's germline CDR1 is DFQATT and CDR2 SNEGSKA (reference sequence). V trimming: 6 bases; J trimming: 5 bases; junction bases outside the gene matches: 7. DNA of the CDR3: TGCAGTGCGGGCGGACTAGTTAACAATGAGCAGTTCTTC. This translates into CSAGGLVNNEQFF.

V and J are TRBV7-2 and TRBJ2-7; 8 nucleotides align to TRBD1. Germline CDR1 and CDR2: SGHTA and FQGNSA. The CDR3 is made up of 15 amino acids. Trimming at V came to 5 bases and at J to 3 bases, leaving 9 bases not matched to a gene. CDR3 coding DNA: TGTGCCAGCAGCGAACCCGGGACAGGTCGCTACGAGCAGTACTTC. Amino acid sequence: CASSEPGTGRYEQYF.

This clonotype has more than one count but fewer than ten. The chain carries TRBV20-1 and TRBJ1-4; 10 positions match TRBD1. The V and J ends lost 1 base and 7 bases, in that order; junction bases with no gene match: 3. CDR1 and CDR2 (germline): DFQATT, SNEGSKA (reference sequence). The CDR3 runs to 14 residues. The CDR3 sequence is CSARGTGGGEKLFF. In nucleotides, the CDR3 is TGCAGTGCTAGAGGGACAGGGGGAGGTGAAAAACTGTTTTTT.

The V and J genes are TRBV12-3 or TRBV12-4 and TRBJ2-4; 9 bases are a match to TRBD1. CDR3 length equals 14 residues. The J segment lost 6 bases and the V segment lost 7 bases, leaving 7 bases of the junction unmatched. This CDR3 reads CASTRDRVVNIQYF. As DNA, the CDR3 is TGTGCCAGCACTAGGGACAGGGTAGTAAACATTCAGTACTTC.

V usage is TRBV12-3 or TRBV12-4 and J usage is TRBJ2-1; TRBD2 aligns across 7 bases. This CDR3 has 15 amino acids. The trim removed 3 bases at V and 6 bases at J, leaving 8 bases unmatched. CDR3 region: CASSFGGGGSNEQFF. The CDR3 DNA reads as TGTGCCAGCAGTTTTGGTGGGGGAGGGTCCAATGAGCAGTTCTTC.

This rearrangement joins TRBV20-1 to TRBJ2-3, with a possible D match to TRBD2 (6 bases). Germline V gene lookup returns CDR1 DFQATT and CDR2 SNEGSKA (reference sequence). Trimming removed 5 bases at V and 4 bases at J, with 16 bases between. There are 14 residues in the CDR3. CDR3 bases: TGCAGTGCTCACCGGGACTTACCGTCAGATACGCAGTATTTT. This translates into CSAHRDLPSDTQYF.

The V and J genes are TRBV12-3 or TRBV12-4 and TRBJ1-2; TRBD1 matches at 8 bases. Germline trimming cut 5 bases from V and 7 bases from J; bases unmatched to any gene: 12. This CDR3 has 15 amino acids. The CDR3 sequence: CASSATGALSGGYTF. The CDR3 coding sequence is TGTGCCAGCAGTGCGACAGGGGCGCTCTCTGGTGGCTACACCTTC.

The chain combines TRBV3-1 with TRBJ1-2; D gene ambiguous. V lost 2 bases and J lost 10, with 11 bases in between. Germline values: CDR1 LGHDT, CDR2 YNNKEL (reference sequence). The CDR3 is 12 residues long. The CDR3 DNA is TGTGCCAGCAGCCAAAGTCCGGCAAACTACACCTTC. This translates into CASSQSPANYTF.

V and J are TRBV6-1 and TRBJ1-1; D is undetermined. This CDR3 has 10 amino acids. V was pared by 7 bases and J by 6 bases, with 6 bases between. Germline V gene sequence: CDR1 MNHNS, CDR2 SASEGT. The CDR3 here is CASISAEAFF. DNA for the CDR3: TGTGCCAGCATCAGTGCTGAAGCTTTCTTT.